The source of this T cell receptor (beta chain) is a study of blood T cell repertoires in COVID-19. Study details: Acute and convalescent COVID-19 specimens originated in the United States, Italy and Spain. In each case, the material was cDNA or gDNA derived from T cells, B-cell-depleted T cells, or PBMCs.

In the source study's methods: Counts of nucleated cells, estimated from reference gene primer amplification, were obtained. Repertoires were generated with immunoSEQ multiplex PCR, while TCRdb's copy carries only in-frame clones and drops some. D and trimming come from the DNA, and the V and J calls and clone size come from that table. The table has fewer than 110,000 clones, 90% to 95% seen once. This TCR was sampled from a man in his fifties or sixties with acute or convalescent COVID-19. Sequencing was performed on peripheral blood.

The CDR3 spells CASSSQQQLGHGYTF. The DNA of the CDR3 is TGTGCCAGCAGCTCCCAACAGCAATTAGGCCATGGCTACACCTTC. The rearrangement links TRBV11-2 to TRBJ1-2, with no clear D. V gave up 4 bases and J gave up 6 bases, with 18 bases separating them. This CDR3 contains 15 residues. CDR1 SGHAT and CDR2 FQNNGV come from the germline V gene.